This is a list of T cell receptor beta chains from one sample in a study of T cell changes during pregnancy in multiple sclerosis. TCRdb keeps only in-frame clones here, not all; method: immunoSEQ multiplex PCR. The sample holds about 81,000 clones, about 94% seen once. The sequencing here drew on peripheral blood, taken in the third trimester of pregnancy. Receptor source: a female donor with multiple sclerosis, enrolled in a pregnancy study. Each CDR3 is given with its conserved first and last residue. The order of the fields is clone size, V gene, J gene, D gene, CDR3 DNA, CDR3 protein. A D gene is named only where the DNA matches it firmly. Clone size is given for some rows only: seen once, a few or many times, or a class if the clone is expanded.

clone size: -
V gene: TRBV11-3
J gene: TRBJ2-2
D gene: -
CDR3 DNA: TGTGCCAGCAGCTTAGGACTATTCCCCGGGGAGCTGTTTTTT
CDR3 protein: CASSLGLFPGELFF

clone size: -
V gene: TRBV2
J gene: TRBJ2-2
D gene: TRBD1
CDR3 DNA: TGTGCCAGCAGACCACAGGGGACGAACACCGGGGAGCTGTTTTTT
CDR3 protein: CASRPQGTNTGELFF

clone size: -
V gene: TRBV5-1
J gene: TRBJ1-1
D gene: -
CDR3 DNA: TGCGCCAGCAAAGTGGAGGACACTGAAGCTTTCTTT
CDR3 protein: CASKVEDTEAFF

clone size: -
V gene: TRBV7-6
J gene: TRBJ2-5
D gene: TRBD2
CDR3 DNA: TGTGCCAGCAGTTCAGGACTAGCCGGGGAGACCCAGTACTTC
CDR3 protein: CASSSGLAGETQYF

clone size: -
V gene: TRBV7-9
J gene: TRBJ2-1
D gene: -
CDR3 DNA: TGTGCCAGCAGCTTGGGGAGCTCCTACAATGAGCAGTTCTTC
CDR3 protein: CASSLGSSYNEQFF

clone size: -
V gene: TRBV10-1
J gene: TRBJ2-7
D gene: -
CDR3 DNA: TGCGCCAGCAGCGTGATGGACTACTACGAGCAATACTTC
CDR3 protein: CASSVMDYYEQYF

clone size: -
V gene: TRBV18
J gene: TRBJ2-1
D gene: -
CDR3 DNA: TGTGCCAGCTCACCACCGGGTTCAGGGGTCCTCGCATCCAATGAGCAGTTCTTC
CDR3 protein: CASSPPGSGVLASNEQFF

clone size: -
V gene: TRBV19
J gene: TRBJ2-3
D gene: TRBD1
CDR3 DNA: TGTGCCAGTAGTCCCCGGGACAGATCTAGCACAGATACGCAGTATTTT
CDR3 protein: CASSPRDRSSTDTQYF

clone size: once
V gene: TRBV7-2
J gene: TRBJ2-1
D gene: -
CDR3 DNA: TGTGCCAGCAGCTTCATCTCCTACAATGAGCAGTTCTTC
CDR3 protein: CASSFISYNEQFF

clone size: -
V gene: TRBV6-1
J gene: TRBJ2-2
D gene: -
CDR3 DNA: TGTGCCAGCGGGCAGGGTCCCGGGGAGCTGTTTTTT
CDR3 protein: CASGQGPGELFF

clone size: -
V gene: TRBV5-1
J gene: TRBJ2-1
D gene: TRBD2
CDR3 DNA: TGCGCCAGCAGCTTGTTAGCGGGGAGGGAGCAGTTCTTC
CDR3 protein: CASSLLAGREQFF

clone size: -
V gene: TRBV21-1
J gene: TRBJ1-1
D gene: -
CDR3 DNA: TGTGCCAGCAGGCGGGCCCCGGGGGGAGGAGCTTTCTTT
CDR3 protein: CASRRAPGGGAFF

clone size: -
V gene: TRBV11-2
J gene: TRBJ1-1
D gene: -
CDR3 DNA: TGTGCCAGCAGCCCGGCGGTGAACACTGAAGCTTTCTTT
CDR3 protein: CASSPAVNTEAFF

clone size: -
V gene: TRBV5-1
J gene: TRBJ1-2
D gene: TRBD1
CDR3 DNA: TGCGCCAGCAGCTCGACAGGGGGTATCCTGTCTTTGTCTGGCTACACCTTC
CDR3 protein: CASSSTGGILSLSGYTF

clone size: -
V gene: TRBV15
J gene: TRBJ1-4
D gene: TRBD1
CDR3 DNA: TGTGCCACCAGCAGTCCTGGGGGACAGGGGACACTCGCAACTAATGAAAAACTGTTTTTT
CDR3 protein: CATSSPGGQGTLATNEKLFF